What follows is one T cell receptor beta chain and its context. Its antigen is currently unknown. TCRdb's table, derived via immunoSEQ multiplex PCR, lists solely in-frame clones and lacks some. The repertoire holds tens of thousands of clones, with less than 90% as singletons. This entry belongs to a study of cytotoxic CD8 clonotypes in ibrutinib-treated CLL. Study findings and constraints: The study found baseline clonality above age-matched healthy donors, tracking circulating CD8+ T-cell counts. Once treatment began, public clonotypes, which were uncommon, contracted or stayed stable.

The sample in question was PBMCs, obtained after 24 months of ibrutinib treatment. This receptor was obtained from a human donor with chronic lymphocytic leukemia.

The CDR3 coding sequence is TGTGCCAGCTCACCACGCAGTGCACCAGATACGCAGTATTTT. This sequence encodes CASSPRSAPDTQYF. The chain combines TRBV18 with TRBJ2-3; D call uncertain. CDR1 and CDR2 (germline): KGHSH, LQKENI. The V end lost 1 base, the J end lost 4 bases, and 9 bases lay between the germline ends. The CDR3 runs to 14 residues.